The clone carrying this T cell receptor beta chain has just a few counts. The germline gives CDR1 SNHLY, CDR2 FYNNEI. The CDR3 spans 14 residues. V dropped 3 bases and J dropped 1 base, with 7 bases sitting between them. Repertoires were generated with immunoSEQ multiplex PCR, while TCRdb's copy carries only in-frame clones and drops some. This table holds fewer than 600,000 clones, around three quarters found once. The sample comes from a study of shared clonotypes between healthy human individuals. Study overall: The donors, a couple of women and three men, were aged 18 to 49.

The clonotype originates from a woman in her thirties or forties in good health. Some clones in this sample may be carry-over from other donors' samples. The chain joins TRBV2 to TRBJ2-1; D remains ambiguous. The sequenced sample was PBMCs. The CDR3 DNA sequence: TGTGCCAGCAGTGAGAGGTGGTCCTACAATGAGCAGTTCTTC. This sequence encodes CASSERWSYNEQFF. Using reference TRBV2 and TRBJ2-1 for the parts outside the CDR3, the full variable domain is EPEVTQTPSHQVTQMGQEVILRCVPISNHLYFYWYRQILGQKVEFLVSFYNNEISEKSEIFDDQFSVERPDGSNFTLKIRSTKLEDSAMYFCASSERWSYNEQFFGPGTRLTVL.